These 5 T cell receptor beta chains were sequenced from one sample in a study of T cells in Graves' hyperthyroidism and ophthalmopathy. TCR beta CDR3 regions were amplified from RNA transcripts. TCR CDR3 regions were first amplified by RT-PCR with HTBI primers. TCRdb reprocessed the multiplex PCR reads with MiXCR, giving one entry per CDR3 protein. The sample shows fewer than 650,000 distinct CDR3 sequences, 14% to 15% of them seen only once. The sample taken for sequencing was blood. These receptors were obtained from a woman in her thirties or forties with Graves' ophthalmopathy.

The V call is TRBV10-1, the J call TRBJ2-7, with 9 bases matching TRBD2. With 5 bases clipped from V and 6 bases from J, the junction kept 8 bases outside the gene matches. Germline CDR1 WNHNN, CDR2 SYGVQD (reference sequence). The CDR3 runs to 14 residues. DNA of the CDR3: TGCGCCAGCAGTACCGGGACTAGCAGCTCCGAGCAGTACTTC. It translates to CASSTGTSSSEQYF.

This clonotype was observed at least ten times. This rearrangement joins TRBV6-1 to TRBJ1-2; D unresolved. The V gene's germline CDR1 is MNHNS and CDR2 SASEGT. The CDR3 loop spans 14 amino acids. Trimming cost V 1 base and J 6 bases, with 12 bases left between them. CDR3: CASSEESRVHGYTF. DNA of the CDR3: TGTGCCAGCAGTGAAGAGAGTAGGGTCCATGGCTACACCTTC.

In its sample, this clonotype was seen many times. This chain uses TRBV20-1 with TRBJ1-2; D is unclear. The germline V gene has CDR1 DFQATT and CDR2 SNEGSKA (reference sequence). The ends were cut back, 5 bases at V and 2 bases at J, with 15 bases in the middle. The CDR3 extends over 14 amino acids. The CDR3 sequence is CSAAPLSVNYGYTF. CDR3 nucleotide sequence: TGCAGTGCTGCCCCCCTGAGCGTGAACTATGGCTACACCTTC.

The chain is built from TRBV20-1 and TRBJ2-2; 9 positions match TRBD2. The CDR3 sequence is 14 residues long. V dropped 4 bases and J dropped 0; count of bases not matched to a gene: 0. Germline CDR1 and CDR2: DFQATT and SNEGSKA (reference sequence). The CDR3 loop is CSAIAGANTGELFF. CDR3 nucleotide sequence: TGCAGTGCTATAGCGGGAGCGAACACCGGGGAGCTGTTTTTT.

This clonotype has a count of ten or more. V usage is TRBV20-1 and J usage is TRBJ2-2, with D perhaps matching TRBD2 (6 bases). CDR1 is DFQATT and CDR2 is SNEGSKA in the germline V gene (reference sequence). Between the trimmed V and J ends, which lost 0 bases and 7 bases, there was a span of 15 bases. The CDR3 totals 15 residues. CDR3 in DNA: TGCAGTGCTAGAGACCCCCCTAGCGCGGGCGGGGAGCTGTTTTTT. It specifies CSARDPPSAGGELFF.